The 14 T cell receptor beta chains reported below all come from one sample, sequenced in a study of cytomegalovirus exposure and HLA in healthy donors. Primers included in the PCR were 60 Vbeta and 13 Jbeta primers. Repertoires were generated with immunoSEQ multiplex PCR, while TCRdb's copy carries only in-frame clones and drops some. The repertoire includes roughly 110,000 clones, 77% of them detected once, and under 5% sits in the top ten. Sequencing was performed on PBMCs. The receptors derive from a male donor in good health and CMV-seronegative.

The rearrangement links TRBV4-1 to TRBJ1-4, with D perhaps matching TRBD1 (5 bases). The CDR3 extends over 17 amino acids. V was clipped by 0 bases and J by 12 bases, with 23 bases between them. Germline values: CDR1 MGHRA, CDR2 YSYEKL. Here the CDR3 reads CASSQDRSLLKGGELFF. The CDR3 DNA sequence: TGCGCCAGCAGCCAAGATAGGTCACTTTTAAAGGGAGGGGAACTGTTTTTT.

The chain couples TRBV7-9 to TRBJ2-1, with TRBD2 matching over 15 bases. V shed 4 bases, J shed 1 base, and the junction held 5 bases outside the gene matches. Germline assignment: CDR1 SEHNR and CDR2 FQNEAQ (reference sequence). There are 18 residues in the CDR3. DNA of the CDR3: TGTGCCAGCAGCTGGACTAGCGGGAGGGTCGGGTCCTACAATGAGCAGTTCTTC. Amino acid sequence: CASSWTSGRVGSYNEQFF.

The chain has TRBV10-3 and TRBJ2-2; D unclear. The length of the CDR3 is 15 residues. Germline V gene sequence: CDR1 ENHRY, CDR2 SYGVKD. The ends were cut back, 3 bases at V and 0 bases at J, with 8 bases in the middle. The CDR3 nucleotides are TGTGCCATCAGTGACCGAGCCTCGAACACCGGGGAGCTGTTTTTT. Amino acids: CAISDRASNTGELFF.

About this clone itself: The identical CDR3 is also encoded by other nucleotide sequences in the sample. The chain joins TRBV5-1 to TRBJ2-5, with 7 bases that match TRBD1. Losses at the gene ends were 0 bases for V and 2 bases for J; bases not matched to a gene: 1. The CDR3 contains 14 residues. Germline lookup yields CDR1 SGHRS and CDR2 YFSETQ. The CDR3 spells CASSLGDSQETQYF. The CDR3 nucleotides read TGCGCCAGCAGCTTGGGGGACAGTCAAGAGACCCAGTACTTC.

This clone came up once. The rearrangement joins TRBV19 to TRBJ1-6; 8 positions agree with TRBD1. After removal of 2 bases from V and 9 bases from J, the junction contained 6 bases not matched to a gene. CDR1 and CDR2 (germline): LNHDA, SQIVND (reference sequence). There are 15 residues in the CDR3. CDR3 sequence: CASSILPGGGSPLHF. Written as DNA, the CDR3 is TGTGCCAGTAGTATACTCCCAGGGGGCGGTTCACCCCTCCACTTT.

This clone occurred a few times. The chain joins TRBV29-1 to TRBJ1-1, with D uncertain. The V gene lost 4 bases and the J gene lost 5 bases, with 11 bases spanning the gap. The CDR3 sequence is 12 residues long. CDR1 is SQVTM, CDR2 ANQGSEA, per germline. CDR3 coding DNA: TGCAGCGTTGGACATGGTTGGACTGAAGCTTTCTTT. This sequence encodes CSVGHGWTEAFF.

As DNA, the CDR3 is TGCGCCAGCAGTAGTGAGGACAGGGGGCCTTACAATGAGCAGTTCTTC. Its translation is CASSSEDRGPYNEQFF. The chain joins TRBV10-1 to TRBJ2-1; 11 nucleotides align to TRBD1. This CDR3 contains 16 residues. Germline trimming cut 5 bases from V and 4 bases from J; bases unmatched to any gene: 7. Looked up from germline, CDR1 is WNHNN and CDR2 is SYGVQD (reference sequence).

V is TRBV10-1 and J is TRBJ2-1; TRBD2 aligns across 7 bases. V lost 2 bases and J lost 4; bases outside the gene matches: 8. The CDR3 is 16 residues long. Germline V gene sequence: CDR1 WNHNN, CDR2 SYGVQD (reference sequence). CDR3 sequence reads: CASSESGAINYNEQFF. In DNA form, the CDR3 reads TGCGCCAGCAGTGAGAGCGGGGCCATCAATTACAATGAGCAGTTCTTC.

The chain joins TRBV9 to TRBJ1-6; 9 nucleotides align to TRBD1. Losses at the gene ends were 3 bases for V and 9 bases for J; bases not matched to a gene: 4. CDR1 SGDLS and CDR2 YYNGEE come from the germline V gene. The CDR3 covers 14 residues. This CDR3 reads CASSAQGAGSPLHF. The CDR3 nucleotides are TGTGCCAGCAGCGCACAGGGGGCCGGTTCACCCCTCCACTTT.

The V and J genes are TRBV5-1 and TRBJ2-1; 10 nucleotides line up with TRBD1. Germline CDR1 is SGHRS and CDR2 is YFSETQ. The CDR3 runs 15 residues. Trimming cost V 3 bases and J 4 bases; bases outside gene matches: 4. CDR3 residues: CASSWRDRGYNEQFF. The DNA of the CDR3 is TGCGCCAGCAGCTGGAGGGACAGGGGTTACAATGAGCAGTTCTTC. The variable domain in full, completed from reference TRBV5-1 and TRBJ2-1, reads KAGVTQTPRYLIKTRGQQVTLSCSPISGHRSVSWYQQTPGQGLQFLFEYFSETQRNKGNFPGRFSGRQFSNSRSEMNVSTLELGDSALYLCASSWRDRGYNEQFFGPGTRLTVL.

This clone was counted only a few times. The gene calls are TRBV5-1 and TRBJ1-1; possible D gene TRBD1, 6 bases. The CDR3 spans 13 residues. Trimming removed 3 bases from V and 6 bases from J, with 12 bases in between. Germline assignment: CDR1 SGHRS and CDR2 YFSETQ. The CDR3 is CASSSSGAPEAFF. The CDR3 DNA sequence: TGCGCCAGCAGCTCCTCAGGGGCCCCTGAAGCTTTCTTT.

This chain joins TRBV6-1 and TRBJ2-6; 11 bases match TRBD1. Germline CDR1 MNHNS, CDR2 SASEGT. V trimming: 11 bases; J trimming: 4 bases; junction bases outside the gene matches: 7. The CDR3 extends over 15 amino acids. DNA for the CDR3: TGTGCCGTTACAGGACAGGGGGCAGGGGCCAACGTCCTGACTTTC. Protein sequence: CAVTGQGAGANVLTF.

The rearrangement links TRBV19 to TRBJ2-7; the match to TRBD2 covers 7 bases. V lost 5 bases and J lost 2; bases outside the gene matches: 12. The CDR3 runs 16 residues. Germline-derived CDR1 and CDR2 are LNHDA and SQIVND (reference sequence). This CDR3 reads CASSPSGSGSTYEQYF. In DNA, the CDR3 is TGTGCCAGTAGTCCATCGGGTAGCGGGTCAACCTACGAGCAGTACTTC.

Points on this clone: At one end the junction does not follow the germline gene, possibly because of a read error. The chain carries TRBV9 and TRBJ1-5; TRBD1 agrees at 9 bases. The germline V gene encodes CDR1 SGDLS and CDR2 YYNGEE. This CDR3 has 16 residues. CDR3 DNA sequence: TGTGCCGGCAGAAGACAGGGGGTGAGTAGCAATCAGCCCCAGCATTTT. This translates into CAGRRQGVSSNQPQHF.